This T cell receptor (beta chain) derives from a study of blood T cell repertoires in COVID-19. Background on the study: The analysed material was cDNA or gDNA that came from T cells, B-cell-depleted T cells, or PBMCs.

Using immunoSEQ multiplex PCR, the repertoire was profiled, and TCRdb retains in-frame clones only, with some absent. The data contain about 230,000 clones, approximately 82% of them seen just once; the ten biggest clones take up approximately 2.6%. The CDR3 totals 11 residues. Trimming pared 10 bases from V and 4 bases from J, leaving 10 bases between. Germline lookup yields CDR1 SGHVS and CDR2 FNYEAQ. Sequencing input: peripheral blood. V and J are TRBV7-6 and TRBJ2-5; D possibly corresponds to TRBD1 (6 bases). The clonotype was recovered from a woman in her 70s with active or convalescent COVID-19. The CDR3 protein is CATRQAETQYF. The CDR3 coding sequence is TGTGCCACCAGACAGGCAGAGACCCAGTACTTC.